These T cell receptor beta chains were read from a single sample in a study of graft-versus-host responses after intestinal transplantation. Produced via immunoSEQ multiplex PCR; TCRdb's table is partial and in-frame only. The repertoire holds some 90,000 clones, roughly 90% seen once, with about 0.4% in the top ten. No antigen has been assigned to these receptors. The sample in question was unstimulated CD8+ T cells sorted from spleen or lymph node cells, obtained before transplant. The receptor set was obtained from a human donor who was the organ donor for an intestinal transplant. The conserved cysteine and the conserved F or W are not part of the CDR3 here.

CDR3	V
ASSVGIESHRAPLH	TRBV9
ASSPSRVSQETQY	TRBV7-9
ASSFPSGGADTGELF	TRBV28
ASSEAGGAAF	TRBV6-5
ASSQGTSGALVQETQY	TRBV4-3
ASSLWLAGDYNEQF	TRBV5-5
SVEDPEGGLADTQY	TRBV29-1
ASAPRLAGGRKRY	TRBV7-9
ASSSLAVEQY	TRBV5-6
ASSQEEQRGYNEQF	TRBV4-1
ASSFPVLGTDTQY	TRBV5-1
SVLGLAGNEQF	TRBV29-1
ASSTPKRGGYEQY	TRBV19
AWSLAGGGTEAF	TRBV30
ASSIGGAYNEQF	TRBV19
ASSIDRSYEQY	TRBV19
ASSSTMGEPQH	TRBV27
ASSLAGDGYT	TRBV7-9
AILNSNYGYT	TRBV10-3
ASSYTGDSLYEQY	TRBV27
ASSAHREVNTGELF	TRBV9
ASSGDRDDGYT	TRBV7-9
ASSKDSYGYT	TRBV21-1
ASSASGGPTGELF	TRBV4-1
ASRGTGNEQF	TRBV2
ASSWRVGDGYT	TRBV27
AISEPGLVSEQY	TRBV10-3
SVGGGHEQF	TRBV29-1
ASSTSGGAAEQY	TRBV9
ASSRTRTGGGYEQY	TRBV4-3
ASGGTTDTQY	TRBV5-1
ASSYLTGGPEAF	TRBV6-6
ASSLVSTGELF	TRBV7-3
ASSQDRGRTYNEQF	TRBV4-3
ASSVGGGEKLF	TRBV13
ASSQSARGDRPYEQY	TRBV14
ASSWDRGYEQY	TRBV4-1
ASSPLLAAQETQY	TRBV4-1
ASSQGPSAGEAF	TRBV4-1
ATRGTSPKTQY	TRBV19
ASSVSGGTSTDTQY	TRBV9
ASELAGGSTDTQY	TRBV4-2